Below are 16 T cell receptor beta chains sequenced from a single sample in a study of immune heterogeneity within non-small cell lung tumors. Genomic DNA extracted from bulk tumor tissue served as template. A total of about 550 ng was used per sample. During surgery, several far-apart biopsies were obtained from every primary tumor. The study enrolled patients with untreated, newly diagnosed non-small cell lung cancer who underwent curative surgery. It was a multiplex PCR that amplified TCR beta CDR3, with 32 V and 13 J primers. TCRdb re-called the multiplex PCR reads with MiXCR, one entry per CDR3 protein. Altogether tens of thousands of distinct CDR3 sequences are present, roughly 30% being singletons, with the ten largest covering around 3.9%. The sample comprised lung tumor tissue. The receptors originated from a man aged 40-50 years with non-small cell lung cancer.

This chain joins TRBV20-1 and TRBJ1-2, with D unresolved. V shed 3 bases and J shed 5 bases, with 13 bases lying between them. Germline lookup yields CDR1 DFQATT and CDR2 SNEGSKA (reference sequence). The CDR3 is made up of 13 amino acids. The CDR3 region is CSASPSSTYGYTF. The CDR3, as DNA: TGCAGTGCTAGCCCCAGCAGCACATATGGCTACACCTTC.

This clonotype has ten or more counts. V usage is TRBV6-1 and J usage is TRBJ2-7; D is unclear. Per the germline V gene, CDR1 is MNHNS and CDR2 is SASEGT. The CDR3 runs to 11 residues. V lost 10 bases, J lost 3 bases, and 10 bases lay in between. The CDR3 coding sequence is TGTGCCAACGGCGGCGGCTACGAGCAGTACTTC. Protein: CANGGGYEQYF.

The rearrangement links TRBV5-1 to TRBJ2-2, with D possibly being TRBD1 or TRBD2 (5 bases each). This CDR3 contains 16 residues. Per the germline V gene, CDR1 is SGHRS and CDR2 is YFSETQ. V dropped 7 bases and J dropped 6 bases, with 22 bases sitting between them. CDR3 coding DNA: TGCGCCAGCCGATCCCAGGATTTGTTGGGGGCCGGGGAGCTGTTTTTT. Its protein is CASRSQDLLGAGELFF.

This clonotype was seen just once. A much bigger clone sits one base away, suggesting this may be a read error. The chain has TRBV12-3 or TRBV12-4 and TRBJ2-1, with 7 bases aligning to TRBD1. The CDR3 length is 12 residues. CDR3 loop: CASSPRGTEQLF. The CDR3 nucleotides read TGTGCCAGCAGTCCTAGGGGGACAGAGCAGCTCTTC.

This clonotype was counted many times. V and J are TRBV5-1 and TRBJ2-7; D not certain. Per germline, CDR1 SGHRS and CDR2 YFSETQ. Trimming took 0 bases from V and 1 from J, leaving 5 bases between them. The CDR3 loop spans 13 amino acids. The chain's CDR3 is CASSLATSYEQYF. The CDR3 DNA reads TGCGCCAGCAGCTTGGCCACATCCTACGAGCAGTACTTC.

This chain uses TRBV3-1 with TRBJ2-1; 7 bases map to TRBD2. Germline V gene sequence: CDR1 LGHDT, CDR2 YNNKEL (reference sequence). The CDR3 has 15 amino acids. The J segment lost 7 bases and the V segment lost 3 bases, leaving 9 bases of the junction unmatched. As DNA, the CDR3 is TGTGCCAGCAGCCAGGGAGGGAGTACCAAGAATGAGCAGTTCTTC. It is translated as CASSQGGSTKNEQFF.

V is TRBV7-2 and J is TRBJ1-2, with unresolved D. The CDR3 has 14 amino acids. Germline CDR1 and CDR2: SGHTA and FQGNSA. Between the trimmed V and J ends, which lost 5 bases and 5 bases, there was a span of 15 bases. This chain's CDR3 is CASSRASGSYGYTF. CDR3 DNA sequence: TGTGCCAGCAGCCGCGCATCGGGGTCGTATGGCTACACCTTC. The whole variable domain, remainder taken from reference TRBV7-2 and TRBJ1-2, is GAGVSQSPSNKVTEKGKDVELRCDPISGHTALYWYRQSLGQGLEFLIYFQGNSAPDKSGLPSDRFSAERTGGSVSTLTIQRTQQEDSAVYLCASSRASGSYGYTFGSGTRLTVV.

The chain uses TRBV28 and TRBJ2-5, with D tentatively TRBD1 (6 bases). The length of the CDR3 is 16 residues. Germline CDR1 and CDR2: MDHEN and SYDVKM. V lost 5 bases to trimming and J lost 0 bases, with 16 bases between them. This chain's CDR3 is CASSNLGGPDQETQYF. The CDR3 nucleotides are TGTGCCAGCAGTAACTTAGGGGGTCCGGACCAAGAGACCCAGTACTTC.

This clonotype turned up a few times. The chain employs TRBV11-1 and TRBJ2-1, with TRBD2 identical over 7 bases. The J segment lost 8 bases and the V segment lost 5 bases, leaving 3 bases of the junction unmatched. The germline gives CDR1 SGHAT, CDR2 FQDESV (reference sequence). This CDR3 is 12 amino acids long. CDR3 region: CASSPGLDEQFF. In nucleotides, the CDR3 is TGTGCCAGCAGCCCCGGACTAGATGAGCAGTTCTTC. Complete variable domain (other parts from reference TRBV11-1 and TRBJ2-1): EAEVAQSPRYKITEKSQAVAFWCDPISGHATLYWYRQILGQGPELLVQFQDESVVDDSQLPKDRFSAERLKGVDSTLKIQPAELGDSAMYLCASSPGLDEQFFGPGTRLTVL.

This chain uses TRBV30 with TRBJ2-1; 9 nucleotides align to TRBD2. The germline gives CDR1 GTSNPN, CDR2 SVGIG (reference sequence). V lost 3 bases and J lost 6; bases outside the gene matches: 9. This CDR3 region has 15 residues. The CDR3 loop is CAWRKREECINEQFF. CDR3 in DNA: TGTGCCTGGAGAAAGCGGGAGGAGTGCATCAATGAGCAGTTCTTC.

Details on this clonotype: This sequence may be a read error, since a much larger clone differs from it by one base. The genes are TRBV20-1 and TRBJ1-2, with D perhaps TRBD1 (5 bases). Germline CDR1 is DFQATT and CDR2 is SNEGSKA (reference sequence). This CDR3 spans 14 amino acids. V lost 3 bases and J lost 4, with 15 bases in between. CDR3 in DNA: TGCAGTGCTAGTAGGGGCGGGAGTGGCTATGGCTACACCTTC. This encodes CSASRGGSGYGYTF.

This chain uses TRBV6-1 with TRBJ2-7, with 12 positions matching TRBD1. The CDR3 contains 15 residues. CDR1 and CDR2 (germline): MNHNS, SASEGT. V gave up 5 bases and J gave up 4 bases; unmatched junction bases: 6. The CDR3 here is CASSSWDRGPYEQYF. The CDR3 region has the DNA TGTGCCAGCAGTTCCTGGGACAGGGGGCCTTACGAGCAGTACTTC.

Concerning this clonotype: A read error may produce the germline difference seen at one junction end. The rearrangement joins TRBV20-1 to TRBJ1-2; no firm D call. Germline CDR1 DFQATT, CDR2 SNEGSKA (reference sequence). CDR3 size: 12 residues. DNA for the CDR3: TGCAGGGGAGGCGAATCTAACTATGGCCACACCTTC. The encoded protein is CRGGESNYGHTF.

On this clonotype itself: This may arise from a read error, as a much more abundant clone is one base away. This chain joins TRBV6-2 or TRBV6-3 and TRBJ2-1; the D gene is possibly TRBD1 (6 bases). This CDR3 has 15 amino acids. Germline-derived CDR1 and CDR2 are MNHEY and SVGEGT. CDR3 sequence: CTSRRDTLSYNEQFF. In DNA form, the CDR3 reads TGTACCAGCAGACGGGACACGCTGTCCTACAATGAGCAGTTCTTC.

This clonotype occurred many times. This chain connects TRBV6-1 to TRBJ2-5; tentative D call: TRBD1 (6 bases). Germline V gene lookup returns CDR1 MNHNS and CDR2 SASEGT. Deletions cut 6 bases from V and 1 base from J, with 12 bases between. This CDR3 has 14 residues. CDR3 region: CASRGQSLQETQYF. CDR3 coding DNA: TGTGCCAGCAGAGGACAGTCACTCCAAGAGACCCAGTACTTC.

In its sample, this clonotype was seen once. A junction end diverges from the germline sequence, so it may reflect a read error. The J gene is TRBJ2-7, the V gene TRBV7-9; TRBD2 matches at 7 bases. The germline V gene encodes CDR1 SEHNR and CDR2 FQNEAQ (reference sequence). This CDR3 has 15 residues. CDR3 loop: CDSSLSGGSSYEQYF. In nucleotides, the CDR3 is TGTGACAGCAGCTTAAGCGGCGGGAGCTCCTACGAGCAGTACTTC.